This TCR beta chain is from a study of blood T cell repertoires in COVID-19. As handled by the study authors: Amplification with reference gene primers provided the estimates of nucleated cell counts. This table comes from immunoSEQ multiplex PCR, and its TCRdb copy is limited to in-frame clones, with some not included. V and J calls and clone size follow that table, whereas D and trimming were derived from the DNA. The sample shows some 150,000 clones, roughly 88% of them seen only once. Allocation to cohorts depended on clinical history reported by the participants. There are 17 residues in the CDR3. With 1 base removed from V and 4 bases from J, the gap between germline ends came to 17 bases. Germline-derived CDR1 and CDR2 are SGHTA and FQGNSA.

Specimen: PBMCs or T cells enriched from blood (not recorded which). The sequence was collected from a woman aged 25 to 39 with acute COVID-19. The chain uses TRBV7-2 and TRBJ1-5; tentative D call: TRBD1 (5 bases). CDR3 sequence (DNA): TGTGCCAGCAGCTTAGTGGCACAGGTTTTGGTGAATCAGCCCCAGCATTTT. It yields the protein CASSLVAQVLVNQPQHF.